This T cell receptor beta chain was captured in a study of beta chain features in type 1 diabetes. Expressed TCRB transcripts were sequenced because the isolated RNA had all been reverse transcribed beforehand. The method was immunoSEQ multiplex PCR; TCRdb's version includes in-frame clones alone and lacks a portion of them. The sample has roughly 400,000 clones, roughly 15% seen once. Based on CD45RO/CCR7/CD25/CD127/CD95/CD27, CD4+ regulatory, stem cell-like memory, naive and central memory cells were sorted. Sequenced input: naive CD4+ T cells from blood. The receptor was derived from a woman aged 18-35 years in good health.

The CDR3 loop is CASSTLEGGLNNEQFF. The CDR3 bases are TGTGCCAGCAGTACCCTTGAGGGAGGGTTGAACAATGAGCAGTTCTTC. The V gene is TRBV11-2, the J gene TRBJ2-1; TRBD2 matches 7 bases. Germline values: CDR1 SGHAT, CDR2 FQNNGV. The CDR3 totals 16 residues. Trimming cost V 6 bases and J 5 bases; bases outside gene matches: 13.